This TCR beta chain was captured by sequencing in a study of CD8 T cells in ankylosing spondylitis. Points from the study as a whole: Characteristic of ankylosing spondylitis blood, it appeared, was a TCR beta motif comprising eight highly homologous variants.

On this clonotype: The antigen remains unidentified.

CDR1 is SEHNR, CDR2 FQNEAQ, per germline (reference sequence). V lost 5 bases and J 3 bases, leaving 13 bases between the germline ends. This CDR3 is built from 14 residues. One entry per CDR3 protein, called by TCRdb with MiXCR from the 5' RACE reads. The sample contains some 700,000 distinct CDR3 sequences, around 20% of which appear only once. This receptor was identified in a male donor with ankylosing spondylitis. The chain joins TRBV7-9 to TRBJ2-5, with D unresolved. Material for sequencing was blood, either unsorted or a sorted T cell fraction (not recorded which). The CDR3 here is CASSPEKRKETQYF. The CDR3 nucleotides are TGTGCCAGCAGCCCCGAGAAACGGAAAGAGACCCAGTACTTC.